The 25 T cell receptor beta chains given below trace back to one sample, sequenced in a study of cytomegalovirus exposure and HLA in healthy donors. The assay was immunoSEQ multiplex PCR, and TCRdb's table has in-frame clones only and misses some. The table lists more than 200,000 clones, roughly nine tenths of them singletons. Specimen: PBMCs. All receptors come from a man between 18 and 35 years old in good health and CMV-seropositive.

The CDR3 region has the DNA TGTGCCAGCAGCCCGGGACAGGGGGCGGTCCTCGGAGCTTTCTTT. Protein: CASSPGQGAVLGAFF. The V gene is TRBV7-2, the J gene TRBJ1-1, with 12 bases that match TRBD1. The J segment lost 10 bases and the V segment lost 5 bases, leaving 11 bases of the junction unmatched. The CDR3 runs to 15 residues. The germline gives CDR1 SGHTA, CDR2 FQGNSA.

The CDR3 DNA reads TGTGCCAGCAGTCGTACACCTGAAGCTTTCTTT. It yields the protein CASSRTPEAFF. The chain combines TRBV28 with TRBJ1-1; D unclear. With 5 bases removed from V and 6 bases from J, the gap between germline ends came to 7 bases. The CDR3 has 11 amino acids. Germline V gene data show CDR1 as MDHEN and CDR2 as SYDVKM.

Only a few counts were recorded for this clone. The chain has TRBV18 and TRBJ1-2; D is ambiguous. The CDR3 runs 14 residues. Per germline, CDR1 KGHSH and CDR2 LQKENI. V lost 3 bases, J lost 2 bases, and 10 bases lay in between. CDR3 region: CASSPQAVNYGYTF. As DNA, the CDR3 is TGTGCCAGCTCACCTCAAGCGGTAAACTATGGCTACACCTTC.

This sequence joins TRBV11-2 and TRBJ2-7; 7 bases agree with TRBD1. The CDR3 length is 19 residues. After removal of 1 base from V and 1 base from J, the junction contained 16 bases not matched to a gene. Germline V gene lookup returns CDR1 SGHAT and CDR2 FQNNGV. The CDR3: CASSLAVGQTGSRSYEQYF. The CDR3 DNA sequence: TGTGCCAGCAGCTTAGCGGTGGGCCAGACAGGGAGCAGGTCCTACGAGCAGTACTTC.

The V gene is TRBV20-1, the J gene TRBJ2-1; unclear D gene. CDR1 is DFQATT, CDR2 SNEGSKA, per germline (reference sequence). CDR3 length equals 11 residues. V was trimmed by 8 bases and J by 9 bases, leaving 14 bases between them. The CDR3 protein is CSTLLRSEQFF. The CDR3 DNA reads as TGCAGTACCCTACTCCGGAGTGAGCAGTTCTTC.

The chain combines TRBV5-6 with TRBJ2-1, with a tentative D call TRBD2 (6 bases). The CDR3 consists of 16 residues. V lost 0 bases and J lost 5, with 15 bases in between. CDR1 and CDR2 from the germline V gene are SGHDT and YYEEEE. CDR3 residues: CASSLGSWDSNNEQFF. Written as DNA, the CDR3 is TGTGCCAGCAGCTTGGGGTCGTGGGACTCAAACAATGAGCAGTTCTTC.

This clone turned up a few times. The CDR3 bases are TGTGCCAGCAGTGCCACAGCAAACAACAATCAGCCCCAGCATTTT. It translates to CASSATANNNQPQHF. The chain has TRBV6-1 and TRBJ1-5; D unclear. Deletions cut 4 bases from V and 3 bases from J, with 13 bases between. The CDR3 loop spans 15 amino acids. Per germline, CDR1 MNHNS and CDR2 SASEGT.

Only a few counts were recorded for this clone. This CDR3 is also generated by other DNA sequences in the sample. V and J are TRBV30 and TRBJ1-2; D remains unclear. V lost 5 bases, J lost 2 bases, and 6 bases lay in between. Germline CDR1 GTSNPN, CDR2 SVGIG (reference sequence). CDR3 length: 11 amino acids. The CDR3 nucleotides are TGTGCCTGGTCCCAAAACTATGGCTACACCTTC. Encoded protein: CAWSQNYGYTF.

This chain links TRBV9 with TRBJ1-2, with unresolved D. This CDR3 is 13 amino acids long. V was cut by 3 bases and J by 4 bases, with 10 bases left in between. Germline values: CDR1 SGDLS, CDR2 YYNGEE. Written as DNA, the CDR3 is TGTGCCAGCAGCGCGGACGACCTCTATGGCTACACCTTC. It translates to CASSADDLYGYTF.

V is TRBV5-1 and J is TRBJ1-3; D remains unclear. V shed 2 bases and J shed 0 bases, with 6 bases lying between them. Germline V lookup: CDR1 SGHRS, CDR2 YFSETQ. This CDR3 spans 14 amino acids. CDR3 sequence: CASSLDISGNTIYF. CDR3 nucleotide sequence: TGCGCCAGCAGCTTAGACATCTCTGGAAACACCATATATTTT. Full variable domain (rest looked up from reference TRBV5-1 and TRBJ1-3): KAGVTQTPRYLIKTRGQQVTLSCSPISGHRSVSWYQQTPGQGLQFLFEYFSETQRNKGNFPGRFSGRQFSNSRSEMNVSTLELGDSALYLCASSLDISGNTIYFGEGSWLTVV.

This chain joins TRBV4-3 and TRBJ2-4; TRBD2 might be the D (5 bases). V was shortened by 0 bases and J by 6 bases, with 6 bases between the two germline ends. CDR3 length: 13 amino acids. Germline V gene data show CDR1 as LGHNA and CDR2 as YSLEER. This CDR3 is CASSQDRGNIQYF. The CDR3 nucleotides are TGCGCCAGCAGCCAAGATCGGGGAAACATTCAGTACTTC.

This clone occurred once. The chain couples TRBV30 to TRBJ1-2, with a possible D match to TRBD1 (6 bases). This CDR3 is 15 amino acids long. Germline V gene lookup returns CDR1 GTSNPN and CDR2 SVGIG (reference sequence). The V end lost 1 base, the J end lost 7 bases, and 19 bases lay between the germline ends. In DNA form, the CDR3 reads TGTGCCTGGAGTGGGTTCCCCACAGGGAGTAGTGGCTACACCTTC. Translating gives CAWSGFPTGSSGYTF. Complete variable domain (other parts from reference TRBV30 and TRBJ1-2): SQTIHQWPATLVQPVGSPLSLECTVEGTSNPNLYWYRQAAGRGLQLLFYSVGIGQISSEVPQNLSASRPQDRQFILSSKKLLLSDSGFYLCAWSGFPTGSSGYTFGSGTRLTVV.

The chain is built from TRBV28 and TRBJ2-7, with D perhaps matching TRBD2 (6 bases). Between the trimmed V and J ends, which lost 3 bases and 1 base, there was a span of 13 bases. Germline values: CDR1 MDHEN, CDR2 SYDVKM. The CDR3 consists of 15 residues. CDR3 in DNA: TGTGCCAGCAGTTTTCGGGGGAAAGTTTCCTACGAGCAGTACTTC. Translation gives CASSFRGKVSYEQYF.

This clone was recorded once. Here the CDR3 DNA reads TGTGCCAGCAGCTTAAAAACAGGGCGTGGTGAAAAACTGTTTTTT. It codes for CASSLKTGRGEKLFF. V and J are TRBV7-9 and TRBJ1-4; possibly TRBD1 for D (6 bases). V lost 2 bases and J 7 bases, leaving 14 bases between the germline ends. CDR3 length: 15 amino acids. Looked up from germline, CDR1 is SEHNR and CDR2 is FQNEAQ (reference sequence).

This clone was picked up one time. The chain couples TRBV27 to TRBJ2-1, with D hard to call. CDR3 size: 15 residues. Per germline, CDR1 MNHEY and CDR2 SMNVEV (reference sequence). V gave up 3 bases and J gave up 0 bases, with 9 bases separating them. The DNA of the CDR3 is TGTGCCAGCAGTTTTGCGTTTAGCTCCTACAATGAGCAGTTCTTC. It translates to CASSFAFSSYNEQFF.

On this clone: Within the sample, other DNA sequences also encode this same CDR3. The rearrangement joins TRBV30 to TRBJ2-5, with D perhaps given as TRBD1 or TRBD2 (6 bases each). The V end was cut by 0 bases, the J end by 4 bases, with 9 bases between. The CDR3 is 13 amino acids. From germline, CDR1 is GTSNPN and CDR2 SVGIG (reference sequence). The CDR3 nucleotides are TGTGCCTGGAGTGTAGGGGGAGGAGAGACCCAGTACTTC. Translated, it gives CAWSVGGGETQYF.

The J gene is TRBJ2-1, the V gene TRBV4-1, with TRBD2 identical over 10 bases. The CDR3 runs 18 residues. Per the germline V gene, CDR1 is MGHRA and CDR2 is YSYEKL. Trimming took 5 bases from V and 2 from J; bases not matched to a gene: 12. In DNA form, the CDR3 reads TGCGCCAGCAGCAAGGGAGCGGGAGGGGCAAGTCCCTACAATGAGCAGTTCTTC. This translates into CASSKGAGGASPYNEQFF.

The rearrangement links TRBV27 to TRBJ2-7; D might be TRBD2 (5 bases). The V gene's germline CDR1 is MNHEY and CDR2 SMNVEV (reference sequence). This CDR3 spans 16 amino acids. The ends were cut back, 5 bases at V and 2 bases at J, with 19 bases in the middle. DNA for the CDR3: TGTGCCAGCAGTCAACCGCCTGGGGAGAAGGCCTACGAGCAGTACTTC. Its translation: CASSQPPGEKAYEQYF.

This clone was detected only once. The chain joins TRBV6-5 to TRBJ1-2; TRBD1 is a possible D gene (6 bases). The germline CDR1 and CDR2 sequences are MNHEY and SVGAGI. V was cut by 6 bases and J by 3 bases, with 11 bases left in between. The CDR3 consists of 13 residues. CDR3 DNA sequence: TGTGCCAGCAGGTTTCGACAGGACTATGGCTACACCTTC. It yields the protein CASRFRQDYGYTF.

V is TRBV18 and J is TRBJ2-7; TRBD2 aligns across 8 bases. V was clipped by 0 bases and J by 2 bases; unmatched bases: 3. This CDR3 contains 15 residues. Germline V gene sequence: CDR1 KGHSH, CDR2 LQKENI. CDR3 residues: CASSPPTSGTYEQYF. The CDR3 nucleotides read TGTGCCAGCTCACCACCAACTAGCGGAACCTACGAGCAGTACTTC.

This clone was counted many times. The chain joins TRBV6-4 to TRBJ2-1; 13 positions match TRBD2. This CDR3 contains 15 residues. The V gene end was trimmed by 4 bases and the J gene end by 3 bases; junction bases not matched to a gene: 0. Germline CDR1 reads MRHNA; CDR2 reads SNTAGT. The CDR3 loop reads CASSGTSGSYNEQFF. The CDR3 coding sequence is TGTGCCAGCAGTGGGACTAGCGGGAGCTACAATGAGCAGTTCTTC.

This clone was detected once. J is TRBJ2-2 and V is TRBV6-1; 13 bases align to TRBD2. This CDR3 has 17 residues. V dropped 4 bases and J dropped 2; count of bases not matched to a gene: 4. Per the germline V gene, CDR1 is MNHNS and CDR2 is SASEGT. The CDR3 loop reads CASSGPGLAGNTGELFF. DNA for the CDR3: TGTGCCAGCAGTGGCCCGGGACTAGCGGGAAACACCGGGGAGCTGTTTTTT.

This rearrangement joins TRBV4-1 to TRBJ2-3; D call uncertain. There are 15 residues in the CDR3. The V gene's germline CDR1 is MGHRA and CDR2 YSYEKL. V was clipped by 1 base and J by 1 base, with 9 bases between them. CDR3 loop: CASSQGGVGTDTQYF. In DNA, the CDR3 is TGCGCCAGCAGCCAAGGCGGCGTCGGCACAGATACGCAGTATTTT.

The chain links TRBV9 to TRBJ2-5; 7 nucleotides align to TRBD1. Germline-derived CDR1 and CDR2 are SGDLS and YYNGEE. Trimming took 4 bases from V and 5 from J; bases not matched to a gene: 11. This CDR3 spans 15 amino acids. CDR3 protein: CASSPAQDRRETQYF. The DNA for the CDR3 is TGTGCCAGCAGCCCCGCTCAGGACAGGCGGGAGACCCAGTACTTC.

The genes are TRBV6-5 and TRBJ1-4, with unresolved D. This CDR3 comprises 14 residues. With 6 bases removed from V and 4 bases from J, the gap between germline ends came to 12 bases. Germline-derived CDR1 and CDR2 are MNHEY and SVGAGI. CDR3 in amino acids: CASRLGRNNEKLFF. In DNA, the CDR3 is TGTGCCAGCAGACTTGGACGGAATAATGAAAAACTGTTTTTT.